This T cell receptor beta chain was profiled in a study of CD8+ T cells in alopecia areata. About the research overall: Treated patients were dosed with oral tofacitinib, taking 5 to 10 mg twice daily. Tofacitinib dosing lasted 6 to 18 months, which was then followed by 6 months off drug.

As the sequencing template, cDNA was produced by extracting RNA and reverse transcribing it. The assay was immunoSEQ multiplex PCR, and TCRdb's table has in-frame clones only and misses some. The sample lists about 140,000 clones, about 47% occurring once. This sequence was found in a human donor with alopecia areata. The sequencing used CD4+ T cells sorted from blood, collected at week 0.

The CDR3 loop reads CASSQSKGAVETQYF. CDR3 DNA: TGTGCCAGTAGTCAATCCAAGGGGGCGGTCGAGACCCAGTACTTC. J is TRBJ2-5 and V is TRBV19; 7 positions agree with TRBD1. The junction had 11 bases not matched to a gene; V was cut back by 5 bases and J by 5 bases. The CDR3 covers 15 residues. Germline CDR1 reads LNHDA; CDR2 reads SQIVND (reference sequence).